The source of this T cell receptor (beta chain) is a study of CD8+ T cells in alopecia areata. Study details: Tofacitinib treatment spanned 6 to 18 months, with 6 months off drug afterward. Study-level findings and limits: Resident alphabeta T cells of normal skin are also sequenced in scalp samples.

Peripheral blood and lesional scalp punch biopsies came from alopecia areata patients. The germline gives CDR1 SNHLY, CDR2 FYNNEI. Trimming cost V 7 bases and J 1 base; bases outside gene matches: 7. The CDR3 length is 14 residues. Isolated RNA was reverse transcribed into cDNA used as the sequencing template. The method was immunoSEQ multiplex PCR; TCRdb's version includes in-frame clones alone and lacks a portion of them. The data contain 7,000 to 7,500 clones, about 64% of them singletons. Turning to this clone: Its antigen is undetermined.

Sequences were derived from skin, sampled at week 0. V is TRBV2 and J is TRBJ2-7; 7 nucleotides match TRBD2. This TCR derives from a human donor with alopecia areata. The CDR3 bases are TGTGCCAGCAAGTTTACTAGCGCTTCCTACGAGCAGTACTTC. As protein: CASKFTSASYEQYF.